The clone carrying this T cell receptor beta chain was found a few times. The target antigen is unknown. The data derive from a study of CD8 T cells in ankylosing spondylitis. Overall study results and limits: The clones that were linked to disease were reported to be significantly enriched in matched synovial fluid samples from ankylosing spondylitis patients. Several of the motif variants were reported before in synovial fluid and blood from reactive arthritis.

The CDR3 consists of 16 residues. V was cut by 0 bases and J by 4 bases, with 13 bases left in between. CDR1 LGHNA and CDR2 YNFKEQ come from the germline V gene. TCRdb reanalysed the 5' RACE reads using MiXCR and keeps one entry per CDR3 protein. The sample includes a few hundred thousand distinct CDR3 sequences, 15% to 20% of them seen just once. This chain links TRBV4-2 with TRBJ2-1; a weak D match, TRBD1 (5 bases). Sequenced sample: blood, either unsorted or a sorted T cell fraction (not recorded which). This TCR derives from a male donor with ankylosing spondylitis or in good health (not recorded which). The chain's CDR3 is CASSQEVHGAYNEQFF. The CDR3 DNA sequence: TGTGCCAGCAGCCAAGAGGTCCATGGGGCTTACAATGAGCAGTTCTTC.